The 3 T cell receptor beta chains below all came from one sample that was sequenced in a study of blood T cell repertoires in COVID-19. Sequencing used immunoSEQ multiplex PCR; TCRdb keeps in-frame clones, though not all of them. The sample has about 170,000 clones; about 80% are singletons. The sample consisted of peripheral blood. These receptors were obtained from a man between 70 and 80 years old with active or convalescent COVID-19.

This clone appeared once. CDR3 in amino acids: CASSLYAAYEQYF. DNA of the CDR3: TGTGCCAGCAGTTTGTACGCAGCCTACGAGCAGTACTTC. The chain employs TRBV7-2 and TRBJ2-7; D gene unclear. Trimming shortened V by 6 bases and J by 2 bases, and 11 bases separated the two germline ends. This CDR3 has 13 residues. In germline, CDR1 is SGHTA, CDR2 FQGNSA.

This chain links TRBV19 with TRBJ2-2; D might be TRBD1 (6 bases). CDR3 length equals 15 residues. The germline V and J ends were trimmed by 0 bases and 8 bases, with 13 bases remaining between them. CDR1 and CDR2 from the germline V gene are LNHDA and SQIVND (reference sequence). CDR3 in DNA: TGTGCCAGTAGTATAGATCGGCAGGGGTTTGGGGAGCTGTTTTTT. This gives the protein CASSIDRQGFGELFF.

This clone is a singleton in its sample. The chain combines TRBV19 with TRBJ1-5, with unresolved D. Germline assignment: CDR1 LNHDA and CDR2 SQIVND (reference sequence). The CDR3 loop spans 14 amino acids. V lost 10 bases and J lost 0, with 13 bases in between. CDR3 protein: CATGRGFSNQPQHF. The DNA of the CDR3 is TGTGCCACCGGGCGGGGATTTAGCAATCAGCCCCAGCATTTT.